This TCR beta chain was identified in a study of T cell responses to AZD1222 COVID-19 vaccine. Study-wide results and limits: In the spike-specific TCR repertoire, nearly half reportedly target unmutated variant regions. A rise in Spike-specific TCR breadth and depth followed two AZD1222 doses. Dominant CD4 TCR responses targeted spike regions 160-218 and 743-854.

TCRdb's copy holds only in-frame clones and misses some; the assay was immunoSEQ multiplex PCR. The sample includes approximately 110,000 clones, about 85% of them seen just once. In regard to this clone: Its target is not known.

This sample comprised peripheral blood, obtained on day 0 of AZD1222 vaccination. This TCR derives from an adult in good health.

For the CDR3, the DNA is TGTGCCAGCAGTGACGCGCCAGAAAGTTACAATGAGCAGTTCTTC. This encodes CASSDAPESYNEQFF. The V gene is TRBV6-4, the J gene TRBJ2-1; D gene unclear. The germline V and J ends were trimmed by 2 bases and 4 bases, with 12 bases remaining between them. The CDR3 length is 15 residues. Germline CDR1 reads MRHNA; CDR2 reads SNTAGT.